The 8 T cell receptor beta chains below all came from one sample that was sequenced in a study of blood T cell repertoires in COVID-19 (dated by TCRdb to the early 2020s). Libraries were built with the immunoSEQ multiplex PCR assay. As stored in TCRdb, this immuneACCESS dataset retains in-frame rearrangements with V and J assigned. A fraction of the clones does not appear; measured against another copy, unresolved V genes explain less than half of the discrepancy, and the remainder lacks a known reason. A total of approximately 140,000 clones appear in this sample, about 80% of them only once. Jointly, the top ten make up under 2.5% of the sample. Sequencing was done on a sample of peripheral blood. The receptors here all came from an older man with acute or convalescent COVID-19.

V gene TRBV6-1 combines with J gene TRBJ2-1; D possibly corresponds to TRBD1 (5 bases). CDR3 length: 16 amino acids. The V gene lost 1 base and the J gene lost 9 bases, with 19 bases spanning the gap. Germline values: CDR1 MNHNS, CDR2 SASEGT. The CDR3 sequence is CASSEEVREIFGEQFF. The DNA for the CDR3 is TGTGCCAGCAGTGAAGAGGTCAGGGAAATATTCGGTGAGCAGTTCTTC.

The V gene is TRBV2, the J gene TRBJ2-1; 7 nucleotides line up with TRBD2. The CDR3 has 17 amino acids. From germline, CDR1 is SNHLY and CDR2 FYNNEI. V was pared by 6 bases and J by 9 bases, with 20 bases of the junction left unmatched. CDR3 region: CASRFASGSTLRGEQFF. The CDR3, as DNA: TGTGCCAGCAGATTCGCTAGCGGATCTACATTACGGGGTGAGCAGTTCTTC.

The chain joins TRBV5-4 to TRBJ1-3; D is undetermined. In germline, CDR1 is SGHNT, CDR2 YYREEE (reference sequence). V lost 0 bases, J lost 0 bases, and 13 bases lay in between. There are 17 residues in the CDR3. CDR3 sequence: CASSLVGGSSSGNTIYF. The DNA of the CDR3 is TGTGCCAGCAGCTTGGTGGGAGGGAGCAGCTCTGGAAACACCATATATTTT.

The gene calls are TRBV6-5 and TRBJ2-7; 7 nucleotides align to TRBD2. There are 13 residues in the CDR3. Germline-derived CDR1 and CDR2 are MNHEY and SVGAGI. Trimming cost V 7 bases and J 2 bases; bases outside gene matches: 5. CDR3 in DNA: TGTGCCAGCACAGCGGGAATTACCTACGAGCAGTACTTC. It specifies CASTAGITYEQYF.

The chain couples TRBV6-6 to TRBJ2-5; tentative D call: TRBD2 (6 bases). This CDR3 spans 13 amino acids. The germline CDR1 and CDR2 sequences are MNHNY and SVGAGI (reference sequence). V shed 2 bases and J shed 4 bases, with 8 bases lying between them. The CDR3 region is CASSYGAGETQYF. DNA for the CDR3: TGTGCCAGCAGTTACGGAGCGGGAGAGACCCAGTACTTC.

This rearrangement joins TRBV6-5 to TRBJ1-1; D ambiguous. V dropped 7 bases and J dropped 2 bases, with 11 bases sitting between them. CDR1 is MNHEY and CDR2 is SVGAGI in the germline V gene. The CDR3 is made up of 13 amino acids. CDR3: CASNRNLNTEAFF. The CDR3 DNA follows: TGTGCCAGCAACAGAAACCTCAACACTGAAGCTTTCTTT.

V and J are TRBV6-2 or TRBV6-3 and TRBJ2-2; 7 nucleotides line up with TRBD2. The V and J ends lost 4 bases and 3 bases, in that order; junction bases with no gene match: 5. The CDR3 sequence is 15 residues long. The germline gives CDR1 MNHEY, CDR2 SVGEGT. CDR3 region: CASSSGRGDTGELFF. CDR3 coding DNA: TGTGCCAGCAGTTCGGGACGGGGGGACACCGGGGAGCTGTTTTTT.

The chain carries TRBV28 and TRBJ2-6; no clear D. Per the germline V gene, CDR1 is MDHEN and CDR2 is SYDVKM. The CDR3 has 13 amino acids. The germline V and J ends were trimmed by 8 bases and 4 bases, with 9 bases remaining between them. The CDR3 here is CASSMPGANVLTF. The DNA of the CDR3 is TGTGCCAGCTCTATGCCGGGGGCCAACGTCCTGACTTTC.